The source of this T cell receptor beta chain is a study of spatial heterogeneity in lung cancer. Study-level background: Combinations of a unique TCR and a UMI were tallied in raw reads, and on average each appeared more than ten times.

The time point is: sample taken at primary tumor resection. This clonotype was detected only a few times. Its target is not known. Findings of the study overall: Counts of expanded intratumoral alpha and beta TCRs tracked tumor mutation counts.

CDR3 length: 13 residues. The germline V gene has CDR1 KGHDR and CDR2 SFDVKD. Unmatched junction bases numbered 6, after V lost 6 bases and J lost 9 bases. Each CDR3 protein gets one entry after TCRdb re-called the 5' RACE reads with MiXCR. The table has roughly 7,000 distinct CDR3 sequences, around 15% seen once; the top ten hold around 9.8%. The clonotype was recovered from a male donor with early-stage non-small cell lung cancer. The specimen comprised lung tumor tissue, sampled at surgery. The chain links TRBV24-1 to TRBJ2-1; TRBD1 matches at 8 bases. The CDR3 loop reads CATSRQGLGEQFF. The CDR3, as DNA: TGTGCCACCAGTAGACAGGGGTTGGGTGAGCAGTTCTTC.